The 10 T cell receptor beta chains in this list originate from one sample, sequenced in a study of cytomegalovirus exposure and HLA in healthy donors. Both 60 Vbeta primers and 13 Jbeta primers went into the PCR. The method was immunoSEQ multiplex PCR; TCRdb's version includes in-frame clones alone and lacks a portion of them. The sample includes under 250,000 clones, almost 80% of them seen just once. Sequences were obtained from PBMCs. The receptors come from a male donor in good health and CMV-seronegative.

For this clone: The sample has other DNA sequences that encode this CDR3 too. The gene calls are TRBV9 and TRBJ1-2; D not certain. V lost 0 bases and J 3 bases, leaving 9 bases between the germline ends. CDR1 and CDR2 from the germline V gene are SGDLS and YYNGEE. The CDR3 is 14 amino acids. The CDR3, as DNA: TGTGCCAGCAGCGTAGGCGGCGGGGACTATGGCTACACCTTC. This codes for CASSVGGGDYGYTF.

Written as DNA, the CDR3 is TGTGCCAGCAGCGTAGACGTAGCGGGAGGCCTCCAAGAGACCCAGTACTTC. It encodes CASSVDVAGGLQETQYF. This chain links TRBV9 with TRBJ2-5, with TRBD2 matching over 10 bases. The V gene end was trimmed by 0 bases and the J gene end by 1 base; junction bases not matched to a gene: 6. This CDR3 region has 17 residues. The germline gives CDR1 SGDLS, CDR2 YYNGEE. Supplemented by reference TRBV9 and TRBJ2-5, the full variable domain reads DSGVTQTPKHLITATGQRVTLRCSPRSGDLSVYWYQQSLDQGLQFLIQYYNGEERAKGNILERFSAQQFPDLHSELNLSSLELGDSALYFCASSVDVAGGLQETQYFGPGTRLLVL.

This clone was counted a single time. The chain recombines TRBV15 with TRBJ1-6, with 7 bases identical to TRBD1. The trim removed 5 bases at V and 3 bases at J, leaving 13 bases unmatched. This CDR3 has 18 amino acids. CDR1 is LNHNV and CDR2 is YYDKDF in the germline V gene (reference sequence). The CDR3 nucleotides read TGTGCCACCAGCTCCCTACAACCGACAGGGAGCTATAATTCACCCCTCCACTTT. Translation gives CATSSLQPTGSYNSPLHF. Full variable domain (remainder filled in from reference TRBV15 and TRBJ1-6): DAMVIQNPRYQVTQFGKPVTLSCSQTLNHNVMYWYQQKSSQAPKLLFHYYDKDFNNEADTPDNFQSRRPNTSFCFLDIRSPGLGDTAMYLCATSSLQPTGSYNSPLHFGNGTRLTVT.

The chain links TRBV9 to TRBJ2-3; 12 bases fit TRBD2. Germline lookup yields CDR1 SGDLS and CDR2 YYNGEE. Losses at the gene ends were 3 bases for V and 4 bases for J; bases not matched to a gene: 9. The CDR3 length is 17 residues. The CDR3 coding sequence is TGTGCCAGCAGCGCATTAGGACTAGCGGGATGGTCAGATACGCAGTATTTT. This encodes CASSALGLAGWSDTQYF.

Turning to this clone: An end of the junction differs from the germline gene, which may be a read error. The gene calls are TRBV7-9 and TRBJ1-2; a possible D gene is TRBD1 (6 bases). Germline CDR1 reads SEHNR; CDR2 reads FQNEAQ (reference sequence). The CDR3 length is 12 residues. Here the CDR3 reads CSSSMDSYGYTF. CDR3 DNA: TGTTCCAGCAGCATGGACAGTTATGGCTACACCTTC.

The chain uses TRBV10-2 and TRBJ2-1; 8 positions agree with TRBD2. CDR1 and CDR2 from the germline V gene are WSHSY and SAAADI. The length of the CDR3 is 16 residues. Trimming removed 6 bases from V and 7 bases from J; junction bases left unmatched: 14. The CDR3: CASRLSGSGKVNEQFF. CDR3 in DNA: TGCGCCAGCAGACTGTCGGGTAGCGGGAAAGTAAATGAGCAGTTCTTC.

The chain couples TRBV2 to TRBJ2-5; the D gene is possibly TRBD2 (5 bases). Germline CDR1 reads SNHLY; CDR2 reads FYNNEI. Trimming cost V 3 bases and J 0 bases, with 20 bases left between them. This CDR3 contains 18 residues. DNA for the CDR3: TGTGCCAGCAGTGATGTCGGGGTTGAGGAGGCCTACCAAGAGACCCAGTACTTC. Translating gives CASSDVGVEEAYQETQYF.

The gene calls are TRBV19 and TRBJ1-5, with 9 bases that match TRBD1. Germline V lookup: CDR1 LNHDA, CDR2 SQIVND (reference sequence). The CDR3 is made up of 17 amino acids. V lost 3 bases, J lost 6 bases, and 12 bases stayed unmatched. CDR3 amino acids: CASSIQRTGGSSQPQHF. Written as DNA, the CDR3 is TGTGCCAGTAGTATTCAGAGAACAGGGGGCTCGAGTCAGCCCCAGCATTTT.

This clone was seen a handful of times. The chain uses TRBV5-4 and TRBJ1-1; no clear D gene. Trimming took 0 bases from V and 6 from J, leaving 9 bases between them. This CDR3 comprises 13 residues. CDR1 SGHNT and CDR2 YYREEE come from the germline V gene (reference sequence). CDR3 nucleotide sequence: TGTGCCAGCAGCTTGGCGATGGGAGCTGAAGCTTTCTTT. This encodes CASSLAMGAEAFF.

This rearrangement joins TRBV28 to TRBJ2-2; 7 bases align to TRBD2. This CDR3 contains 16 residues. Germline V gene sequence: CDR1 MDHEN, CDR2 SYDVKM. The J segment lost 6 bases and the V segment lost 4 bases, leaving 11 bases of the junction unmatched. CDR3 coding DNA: TGTGCCAGCAGTTCCTCCGGGACTACAAGCCCCGGGGAGCTGTTTTTT. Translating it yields CASSSSGTTSPGELFF.